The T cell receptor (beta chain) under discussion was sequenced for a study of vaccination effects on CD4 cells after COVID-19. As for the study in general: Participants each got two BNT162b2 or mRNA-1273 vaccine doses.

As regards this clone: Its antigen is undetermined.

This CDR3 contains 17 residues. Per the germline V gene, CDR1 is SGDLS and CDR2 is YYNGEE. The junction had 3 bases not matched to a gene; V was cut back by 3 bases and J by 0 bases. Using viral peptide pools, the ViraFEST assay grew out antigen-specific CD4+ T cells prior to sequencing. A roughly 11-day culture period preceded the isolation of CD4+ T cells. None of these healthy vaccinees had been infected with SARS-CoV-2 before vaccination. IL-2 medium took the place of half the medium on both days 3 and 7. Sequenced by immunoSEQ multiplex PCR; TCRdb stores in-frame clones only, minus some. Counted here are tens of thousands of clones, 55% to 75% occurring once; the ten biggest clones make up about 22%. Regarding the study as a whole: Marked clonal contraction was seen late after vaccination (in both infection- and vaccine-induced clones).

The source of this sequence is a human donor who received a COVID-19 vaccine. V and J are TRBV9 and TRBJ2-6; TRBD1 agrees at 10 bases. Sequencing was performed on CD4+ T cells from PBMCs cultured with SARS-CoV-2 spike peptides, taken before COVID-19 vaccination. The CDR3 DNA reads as TGTGCCAGCAGCGCCGGGACAGGGGACTCTGGGGCCAACGTCCTGACTTTC. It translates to CASSAGTGDSGANVLTF.